What follows are 20 T cell receptor beta chains derived from one specimen sequenced in a study of human T cells and chemical hapten exposure. TCRdb reprocessed the RACE reads via MiXCR and lists one record per CDR3 protein. The sample yields about 80,000 distinct CDR3 sequences, 8.6% seen once. Sample time point: healthy volunteer bleed at 6 weeks. Unfractionated whole blood was the source of the extracted total RNA. Sample: whole blood. Source of these receptors: a female donor in good health. Some clones in this sample may be carry-over from other donors' samples.

V usage is TRBV6-5 and J usage is TRBJ2-3, with TRBD1 identical over 9 bases. The V segment lost 6 bases and the J segment 6 bases; nucleotides outside the gene matches: 19. The CDR3 has 18 residues. CDR1 is MNHEY, CDR2 SVGAGI, per germline. CDR3 bases: TGTGCCAGCAGCCGACTTCTTTCGGTACAGGGGGCGAGGGATACGCAGTATTTT. Encoded protein: CASSRLLSVQGARDTQYF.

Many counts were recorded for this clonotype. The chain combines TRBV7-2 with TRBJ1-2; D is possibly TRBD1 (6 bases). V dropped 1 base and J dropped 7 bases, with 16 bases sitting between them. CDR3 size: 15 residues. The germline V gene encodes CDR1 SGHTA and CDR2 FQGNSA. CDR3 residues: CASSLDFGGLVGYTF. DNA for the CDR3: TGTGCCAGCAGCTTAGATTTCGGGGGGCTGGTTGGCTACACCTTC.

This chain uses TRBV9 with TRBJ1-1, with TRBD1 as a possible D gene (6 bases). V was pared by 0 bases and J by 4 bases, with 13 bases between. CDR1 and CDR2 (germline): SGDLS, YYNGEE. The CDR3 is 15 residues long. CDR3 sequence: CASSVATGPTTEAFF. In nucleotides, the CDR3 is TGTGCCAGCAGCGTAGCTACAGGGCCGACCACTGAAGCTTTCTTT.

The gene calls are TRBV7-9 and TRBJ1-2; D is uncertain. The CDR3 length is 12 residues. Germline V lookup: CDR1 SEHNR, CDR2 FQNEAQ (reference sequence). V was shortened by 5 bases and J by 4 bases, with 8 bases between the two germline ends. CDR3 bases: TGTGCCAGCAGCCTAACGGGCTATGGCTACACCTTC. The encoded protein is CASSLTGYGYTF.

This clonotype has a handful of counts. V gene TRBV20-1 combines with J gene TRBJ1-4, with D tentatively TRBD1 (6 bases). CDR1 DFQATT and CDR2 SNEGSKA come from the germline V gene (reference sequence). The CDR3 covers 14 residues. V was trimmed by 0 bases and J by 6 bases, leaving 11 bases between them. CDR3 sequence (DNA): TGCAGTGCTAGAGAGGACAGTACCCATGAAAAACTGTTTTTT. Residues: CSAREDSTHEKLFF.

In this sample, this clonotype turned up many times. The V and J genes are TRBV6-5 and TRBJ1-1, with 9 bases that match TRBD1. The V segment lost 5 bases and the J segment 11 bases; nucleotides outside the gene matches: 3. Germline loops: CDR1 MNHEY, CDR2 SVGAGI. The CDR3 loop spans 11 amino acids. The CDR3 DNA reads as TGTGCCAGCAGTACAGGGGGCCGGGCTTTCTTT. It specifies CASSTGGRAFF.

V gene TRBV18 combines with J gene TRBJ2-7, with D tentatively TRBD1 or TRBD2 (5 bases each). Trimming pared 3 bases from V and 5 bases from J, leaving 17 bases between. Germline loops: CDR1 KGHSH, CDR2 LQKENI. This CDR3 contains 15 residues. The CDR3 nucleotides read TGTGCCAGCTCACCTTACGGACTCTCAGGGAACGAGCAGTACTTC. Protein sequence: CASSPYGLSGNEQYF.

The chain uses TRBV7-3 and TRBJ2-1; D is possibly TRBD1 (6 bases). Germline assignment: CDR1 SGHTA and CDR2 FQGTGA. The V end lost 0 bases, the J end lost 3 bases, and 18 bases lay between the germline ends. CDR3 length equals 18 residues. CDR3 sequence (DNA): TGTGCCAGCAGCTTAACGGGGCAGAACCCAGGGGTCTACAATGAGCAGTTCTTC. Translating it yields CASSLTGQNPGVYNEQFF.

J is TRBJ2-6 and V is TRBV4-2; TRBD1 is a possible D gene (5 bases). Germline CDR1 reads LGHNA; CDR2 reads YNFKEQ. Trimming took 3 bases from V and 2 from J, leaving 5 bases between them. CDR3 length: 14 amino acids. Here the CDR3 reads CASSHRAGANVLTF. DNA for the CDR3: TGTGCCAGCAGCCACAGGGCTGGGGCCAACGTCCTGACTTTC.

This chain connects TRBV4-3 to TRBJ2-1, with no clear D. V was clipped by 1 base and J by 7 bases, with 8 bases between them. This CDR3 has 13 amino acids. Germline V gives CDR1 LGHNA, CDR2 YSLEER. This CDR3 reads CASSQVVKNEQFF. The CDR3 DNA is TGCGCCAGCAGCCAAGTCGTGAAGAATGAGCAGTTCTTC.

The chain recombines TRBV6-6 with TRBJ1-1; tentative D call: TRBD1 (6 bases). The CDR3 has 14 residues. Germline V gives CDR1 MNHNY, CDR2 SVGAGI (reference sequence). V was clipped by 0 bases and J by 3 bases, with 8 bases between them. In nucleotides, the CDR3 is TGTGCCAGCAGTTACTCAACAGGGTACACTGAAGCTTTCTTT. Protein sequence: CASSYSTGYTEAFF.

The chain joins TRBV11-1 to TRBJ2-7, with TRBD2 matching over 10 bases. The CDR3 spans 15 residues. Germline V gives CDR1 SGHAT, CDR2 FQDESV (reference sequence). Trimming cost V 5 bases and J 3 bases; bases outside gene matches: 7. Here the CDR3 reads CASSLVAGGFYEQYF. The DNA for the CDR3 is TGTGCCAGCAGCCTGGTAGCGGGGGGTTTCTACGAGCAGTACTTC.

This clonotype has a handful of counts. J is TRBJ1-5 and V is TRBV5-6; D gene ambiguous. Per the germline V gene, CDR1 is SGHDT and CDR2 is YYEEEE. The CDR3 totals 15 residues. V lost 0 bases, J lost 0 bases, and 7 bases lay in between. This CDR3 is CASSLEGYSNQPQHF. DNA for the CDR3: TGTGCCAGCAGCTTGGAAGGATATAGCAATCAGCCCCAGCATTTT.

In this sample, this clonotype turned up many times. The chain uses TRBV2 and TRBJ1-2; 9 bases map to TRBD1. CDR1 and CDR2 from the germline V gene are SNHLY and FYNNEI. The J segment lost 8 bases and the V segment lost 6 bases, leaving 7 bases of the junction unmatched. This CDR3 contains 13 residues. CDR3 amino acids: CASRPGQGGGYTF. CDR3 sequence (DNA): TGTGCCAGCAGACCGGGACAGGGAGGCGGCTACACCTTC.

As to this clonotype: The junction does not match germline at one end; this may be a read error. The gene calls are TRBV10-3 and TRBJ1-6; 7 nucleotides line up with TRBD1. The CDR3 spans 14 residues. Germline assignment: CDR1 ENHRY and CDR2 SYGVKD. In nucleotides, the CDR3 is TGTGCCATCTGCGGACAGGCAAATAATTCACCCCTCGACTTT. This translates into CAICGQANNSPLDF.

Ten or more counts support this clonotype. The gene calls are TRBV18 and TRBJ2-7; TRBD1 matches at 12 bases. V dropped 5 bases and J dropped 5; count of bases not matched to a gene: 10. The CDR3 is 16 amino acids. The germline CDR1 and CDR2 sequences are KGHSH and LQKENI. The CDR3 is CASSSTFGTGGNEQYF. In DNA, the CDR3 is TGTGCCAGCTCATCAACGTTCGGGACAGGGGGCAACGAGCAGTACTTC.

Within the sample, this clonotype is medium-sized (0.01 to 0.1%). CDR3 amino acids: CASSPGQGYGEAFF. The CDR3 DNA reads TGTGCCAGCAGCCCGGGACAGGGATATGGTGAAGCTTTCTTT. V is TRBV7-2 and J is TRBJ1-1, with TRBD1 identical over 9 bases. The V gene's germline CDR1 is SGHTA and CDR2 FQGNSA. This CDR3 contains 14 residues. V dropped 5 bases and J dropped 7; count of bases not matched to a gene: 8.

The chain employs TRBV12-3 or TRBV12-4 and TRBJ1-1, with D possibly matching TRBD1 (6 bases). V was clipped by 8 bases and J by 0 bases, with 19 bases between them. The CDR3 loop spans 16 amino acids. The CDR3 loop reads CASGGGETVLNTEAFF. CDR3 sequence (DNA): TGTGCCAGCGGGGGGGGCGAGACCGTTTTGAACACTGAAGCTTTCTTT.

This clonotype was counted at least ten times. V usage is TRBV15 and J usage is TRBJ2-1, with 12 bases fitting TRBD2. J gave up 10 bases and V 3 bases, and 10 bases lay outside the gene matches. Germline V gives CDR1 LNHNV, CDR2 YYDKDF (reference sequence). The CDR3 is 16 residues long. As DNA, the CDR3 is TGTGCCACCAGCAGGACAACTAGCGGGGGGCGAGGAGAGCAGTTCTTC. Its protein product is CATSRTTSGGRGEQFF.

This clonotype occurred many times. The V call is TRBV25-1, the J call TRBJ2-7, with D tentatively TRBD2 (6 bases). Per germline, CDR1 MGHDK and CDR2 SYGVNS. V was pared by 2 bases and J by 3 bases, with 17 bases between. This CDR3 has 16 amino acids. The CDR3 region has the DNA TGTGCCAGCAGTGAAGCAAGCGGGCGCCCCAACTACGAGCAGTACTTC. Translating gives CASSEASGRPNYEQYF.